This T cell receptor (beta chain) was identified in a study of T cell responses to AZD1222 COVID-19 vaccine (dated by TCRdb to about 2021). Describing the broader study: AZD1222 recipients given second doses at about 4 weeks or at about 12 weeks were pooled, since spike-specific TCR depth and breadth were not found to differ between the two schedules. Trial participants were enrolled by age into 18-55, 56-69 and 70-plus year subgroups, with about 150, 27 and 61 TCR-sequenced participants respectively. TCR sequencing covered 230 or so trial participants: 200 to 220 given two doses of AZD1222 and 26 given two doses of MenACWY control vaccine. What the work shows at the level of the full study, not this receptor alone: Because no day 14 peak-response samples were available, the repertoires could be characterized only after the peak T cell response. The whole spike protein was spanned by vaccine-associated CD4 TCRs, and dominant responses were seen in regions 160-218 and 743-854. Reportedly, close to half of the unique spike-specific TCRs recognized epitopes lying outside the regions that are mutated in the B.1.351 and B.1.1.7 variants. In the small 56-69-year group, the increase in depth fell short of significance, most likely because of low power. A significant rise in spike-specific TCR breadth and depth was observed after two AZD1222 doses relative to day 0 and relative to MenACWY recipients. Participants were mostly white British, with more females than males. The authors suggested clonal diversity may have been underestimated. Only five to seven AZD1222 recipients were SARS-CoV-2 seropositive at baseline, limiting conclusions about previously exposed vaccinees.

This specimen's time point label, per the study, means: baseline before first vaccination. The vaccinee samples were drawn from two UK trials, COV001 and COV002, one of which was a single-blind randomized controlled phase 2/3 trial testing AZD1222 (ChAdOx1 nCoV-19) in healthy adults. Trial participant PBMC samples were collected at day 0 and day 28 after the second dose for TCRbeta chain sequencing. From a lookup of the germline V gene, CDR1 and CDR2 are MDHEN and SYDVKM. The CDR3 runs 13 residues from the cysteine to the phenylalanine. The only DNA kept is the CDR3, 39 bases in frame from the first base. A distance of 13 bases separates the germline ends of V and J, which lose 5 bases and 5 bases respectively. With regard to this clone: The antigen it recognizes is unknown. No quality values exist for individual bases; no much larger clone is one base distant.

The CDR3 regions of human TCRbeta chains were subjected to immunosequencing. The original pipeline was this. TCRs in the repertoires were matched against a reference library of SARS-CoV-2-specific TCRs that had been generated with the MIRA antigen-specificity platform. Breadth was defined as the fraction of unique TCRs that were SARS-CoV-2-associated. Depth was defined as the fraction of total T cells that were SARS-CoV-2-associated. Using the MIRA data, each spike-specific TCR was mapped to the spike region that the TCR reacts to and placed in a CD4 or CD8 class. Log10-transformed breadth and depth values were compared by one-way ANOVA with Sidak's multiple comparisons tests. The source is immuneACCESS, and TCRdb retained only in-frame sequences with V and J called. Part of the clones is not carried over; for the studies checked, unresolved V genes explain less than half of this, and the remainder is unexplained. V and J calls and clone size are as listed in that table; D and trimming were resolved from the DNA. This sample comprises around 130,000 clones, 88% of them detected only once. 7.6% of the sample comes from the top ten.

The receptor's source is an adult in good health. Recombination connected TRBV28 to TRBJ2-7, with no reliable assignment of the D segment. Sequences were derived from peripheral blood, sampled on day 0 of AZD1222 vaccination. The CDR3 region has the sequence CASSKQTGNEQYF. The DNA sequence is given as TGTGCCAGCAGTAAACAGACCGGCAACGAGCAGTACTTC. Supplemented by the reference TRBV28 and TRBJ2-7 proteins around the CDR3, the complete variable domain is DVKVTQSSRYLVKRTGEKVFLECVQDMDHENMFWYRQDPGLGLRLIYFSYDVKMKEKGDIPEGYSVSREKKERFSLILESASTNQTSMYLCASSKQTGNEQYFGPGTRLTVT.